One and the same sample provided the 21 T cell receptor beta chains below, sequenced in a study of T cell responses to AZD1222 COVID-19 vaccine. The method was immunoSEQ multiplex PCR; TCRdb's version includes in-frame clones alone and lacks a portion of them. The sample lists 55,000 to 80,000 clones, around 84% occurring once. The specimen was peripheral blood, collected on day 0 of AZD1222 vaccination. The receptors were gathered from an adult in good health.

The V and J genes are TRBV11-3 and TRBJ2-7; 8 nucleotides agree with TRBD2. CDR1 and CDR2 (germline): SGHNT, YENEEA. This CDR3 region has 17 residues. Unmatched junction bases numbered 14, after V lost 1 base and J lost 6 bases. CDR3 sequence reads: CASSLGSGAGGRIEQYF. CDR3 in DNA: TGTGCCAGCAGCTTAGGTAGTGGTGCGGGAGGACGGATCGAGCAGTACTTC.

This chain uses TRBV28 with TRBJ2-7; possibly TRBD2 for D (5 bases). V lost 3 bases to trimming and J lost 3 bases, with 12 bases between them. The germline V gene encodes CDR1 MDHEN and CDR2 SYDVKM. The CDR3 consists of 14 residues. In nucleotides, the CDR3 is TGTGCCAGCAGTTTTGGGCTAGGAGGCTACGAGCAGTACTTC. Residues: CASSFGLGGYEQYF.

This clone was detected a few times. The rearrangement links TRBV6-2 or TRBV6-3 to TRBJ1-2; D is ambiguous. The CDR3 totals 13 residues. V was cut by 8 bases and J by 8 bases, with 18 bases left in between. Germline CDR1 and CDR2: MNHEY and SVGEGT. As DNA, the CDR3 is TGTGCCAGCTGCCGCCAGGTTCCTGGGGGCTACACCTTC. As protein: CASCRQVPGGYTF.

The rearrangement joins TRBV4-3 to TRBJ2-2, with 7 bases lining up with TRBD1. Germline loops: CDR1 LGHNA, CDR2 YSLEER. The CDR3 is 14 amino acids. V shed 7 bases, J shed 0 bases, and the junction held 2 bases outside the gene matches. The CDR3 DNA sequence: TGCGCCAGCACCGGGACAGCGAACACCGGGGAGCTGTTTTTT. Translation gives CASTGTANTGELFF.

The chain couples TRBV6-5 to TRBJ1-1; D not certain. Germline V lookup: CDR1 MNHEY, CDR2 SVGAGI. CDR3 length: 15 residues. V gave up 2 bases and J gave up 1 base, with 11 bases separating them. The CDR3 here is CASSYGVGWNTEAFF. The CDR3 DNA is TGTGCCAGCAGTTACGGAGTGGGATGGAACACTGAAGCTTTCTTT.

The chain joins TRBV6-5 to TRBJ2-2; unclear D gene. The CDR3 runs to 14 residues. Trimming removed 0 bases from V and 5 bases from J, with 7 bases in between. Looked up from germline, CDR1 is MNHEY and CDR2 is SVGAGI. In nucleotides, the CDR3 is TGTGCCAGCAGTTACTCGATGGGGACCGGGGAGCTGTTTTTT. Amino acids: CASSYSMGTGELFF.

The gene calls are TRBV24-1 and TRBJ2-3; TRBD2 is a possible D gene (6 bases). Germline V gives CDR1 KGHDR, CDR2 SFDVKD. CDR3 length: 14 amino acids. The germline V and J ends were trimmed by 5 bases and 1 base, with 9 bases remaining between them. The CDR3 coding sequence is TGTGCCACCAGTGGACTAGTTGGCACAGATACGCAGTATTTT. Translation: CATSGLVGTDTQYF.

The chain couples TRBV7-9 to TRBJ2-3, with 11 positions matching TRBD2. J was trimmed by 0 bases and V by 5 bases; bases with no gene match: 10. The CDR3 is 18 residues long. The germline CDR1 and CDR2 sequences are SEHNR and FQNEAQ (reference sequence). CDR3 amino acids: CASSLVASGRPSTDTQYF. The CDR3 nucleotides read TGTGCCAGCAGCCTAGTCGCTAGCGGGAGGCCCAGCACAGATACGCAGTATTTT. The full variable domain, in which reference TRBV7-9 and TRBJ2-3 provide the parts outside the CDR3, is DTGVSQNPRHKITKRGQNVTFRCDPISEHNRLYWYRQTLGQGPEFLTYFQNEAQLEKSRLLSDRFSAERPKGSFSTLEIQRTEQGDSAMYLCASSLVASGRPSTDTQYFGPGTRLTVL.

The V call is TRBV5-5, the J call TRBJ1-5; perhaps TRBD1 as D (5 bases). From germline, CDR1 is SGHKS and CDR2 YYEKEE (reference sequence). V was pared by 1 base and J by 1 base, with 12 bases between. This CDR3 is 16 amino acids long. The CDR3 DNA follows: TGTGCCAGCAGCTTGTCCGGGGCAGGGAGCAATCAGCCCCAGCATTTT. It is translated as CASSLSGAGSNQPQHF.

The chain combines TRBV6-5 with TRBJ1-5; no clear D. This CDR3 contains 13 residues. V was clipped by 4 bases and J by 7 bases, with 11 bases between them. Germline lookup yields CDR1 MNHEY and CDR2 SVGAGI. CDR3 residues: CASSFSPVQPQHF. CDR3 nucleotides: TGTGCCAGCAGTTTTTCCCCTGTGCAGCCCCAGCATTTT.

The chain carries TRBV7-3 and TRBJ1-1; D uncertain. Germline values: CDR1 SGHTA, CDR2 FQGTGA. CDR3 size: 15 residues. Deletions cut 2 bases from V and 2 bases from J, with 12 bases between. In DNA, the CDR3 is TGTGCCAGCAGCTTATCGACGGGCTCAAACACTGAAGCTTTCTTT. This translates into CASSLSTGSNTEAFF.

The chain joins TRBV4-1 to TRBJ2-3; 13 nucleotides align to TRBD2. V trimming: 1 base; J trimming: 3 bases; junction bases outside the gene matches: 4. Germline V gene data show CDR1 as MGHRA and CDR2 as YSYEKL. CDR3 length: 17 amino acids. CDR3: CASSQGVLAGGTDTQYF. CDR3 DNA: TGCGCCAGCAGCCAAGGGGTACTAGCGGGAGGGACAGATACGCAGTATTTT.

V is TRBV19 and J is TRBJ1-5; 7 nucleotides line up with TRBD1. The CDR3 length is 14 residues. After removal of 3 bases from V and 6 bases from J, the junction contained 5 bases not matched to a gene. Looked up from germline, CDR1 is LNHDA and CDR2 is SQIVND (reference sequence). The CDR3 DNA is TGTGCCAGTAGTATTAGACAGGGTGGTCAGCCCCAGCATTTT. This translates into CASSIRQGGQPQHF.

This clone was picked up one time. The chain combines TRBV21-1 with TRBJ2-2. TRBV21-1 is reported as a pseudogene. The CDR3 is 17 residues long. The CDR3 DNA reads as TGTGCCAGCAGCCCCTGGGGGGCAAACCGAAACACCGGGGAGCTGTTTTTT. Translating it yields CASSPWGANRNTGELFF.

This sequence joins TRBV10-3 and TRBJ2-1; the match to TRBD2 covers 13 bases. Germline V lookup: CDR1 ENHRY, CDR2 SYGVKD. This CDR3 comprises 15 residues. V was clipped by 6 bases and J by 8 bases; unmatched bases: 7. CDR3 bases: TGTGCCATCAGGAAGGGGACTAGCGGGAACGATGAGCAGTTCTTC. This gives the protein CAIRKGTSGNDEQFF.

This sequence joins TRBV3-1 (or the pseudogene TRBV3-2) and TRBJ2-1; TRBD2 is a possible D gene (5 bases). This CDR3 contains 12 residues. V lost 3 bases, J lost 8 bases, and 8 bases lay in between. The germline gives CDR1 LGHDT, CDR2 YNNKEL (reference sequence). The CDR3, as DNA: TGTGCCAGCAGCCACGGACTGCATGAGCAGTTCTTC. This translates into CASSHGLHEQFF.

This clone was observed a handful of times. The chain recombines TRBV7-8 with TRBJ2-7; D may be TRBD2 (7 bases). The CDR3 is 13 amino acids. CDR1 is SGHVS and CDR2 is FQNEAQ in the germline V gene. V lost 4 bases and J 5 bases, leaving 12 bases between the germline ends. The CDR3 loop reads CASSWGGANEQYF. The CDR3 DNA reads as TGTGCCAGCAGCTGGGGGGGGGCCAACGAGCAGTACTTC. Drawing the rest from reference TRBV7-8 and TRBJ2-7, the complete variable domain is GAGVSQSPRYKVAKRGQDVALRCDPISGHVSLFWYQQALGQGPEFLTYFQNEAQLDKSGLPSDRFFAERPEGSVSTLKIQRTQQEDSAVYLCASSWGGANEQYFGPGTRLTVT.

This clone has more than one count but fewer than ten. V usage is TRBV6-5 and J usage is TRBJ2-7; D may be TRBD2 (5 bases). This CDR3 is 12 amino acids long. Trimming left V 6 bases short and J 4 bases short, with 10 bases between. Germline lookup yields CDR1 MNHEY and CDR2 SVGAGI. The CDR3 DNA sequence: TGTGCCAGCAGGAGACTATGGTACGAGCAGTACTTC. It is translated as CASRRLWYEQYF.

The chain has TRBV2 and TRBJ1-2, with 10 bases aligning to TRBD1. CDR3 size: 15 residues. In germline, CDR1 is SNHLY, CDR2 FYNNEI. Unmatched junction bases numbered 5, after V lost 3 bases and J lost 4 bases. As DNA, the CDR3 is TGTGCCAGCAGTGATCGGACAGGGGGAGGCTATGGCTACACCTTC. Translating it yields CASSDRTGGGYGYTF.

The CDR3 sequence: CASSIEARVNYGYTF. DNA of the CDR3: TGTGCCAGTAGTATAGAGGCCAGGGTTAACTATGGCTACACCTTC. The chain combines TRBV19 with TRBJ1-2; D is perhaps TRBD1 (5 bases). The germline V and J ends were trimmed by 0 bases and 1 base, with 9 bases remaining between them. The CDR3 extends over 15 amino acids. The germline gives CDR1 LNHDA, CDR2 SQIVND (reference sequence).

The chain couples TRBV9 to TRBJ2-2, with 9 bases aligning to TRBD1. This CDR3 contains 17 residues. From germline, CDR1 is SGDLS and CDR2 YYNGEE. J was trimmed by 1 base and V by 3 bases; bases with no gene match: 7. The CDR3 protein is CASSGLQGARNTGELFF. In DNA, the CDR3 is TGTGCCAGCAGCGGGCTACAGGGGGCGAGGAACACCGGGGAGCTGTTTTTT.